This TCR beta chain was captured in a study of blood T cell repertoires in COVID-19. The overall study: T cells, B-cell-depleted T cells, or PBMCs provided the cDNA or gDNA that served as material.

The CDR3 is 13 residues long. CDR1 is SEHNR and CDR2 is FQNEAQ in the germline V gene (reference sequence). Trimming took 5 bases from V and 3 from J; bases not matched to a gene: 3. Seattle researchers signed up patients amid active infection and tracked them longitudinally. The data were produced by immunoSEQ multiplex PCR, yet TCRdb's version contains in-frame clones alone and is incomplete. The sample comprises 84,000 or so clones, 78% of which are singletons, and less than 7% rests with the top ten. The receptor was isolated from a man in his 70s with COVID-19, enrolled during active disease. The rearrangement joins TRBV7-9 to TRBJ2-7; 8 nucleotides agree with TRBD1. Sequencing used peripheral blood. The CDR3 DNA is TGTGCCAGCAGCCCGGACAGGGACTACGAGCAGTACTTC. Amino acid sequence: CASSPDRDYEQYF.